These 8 T cell receptor beta chains came from one sample sequenced in a study of control samples from healthy donors and cancer patients. Using immunoSEQ multiplex PCR, the repertoire was profiled, and TCRdb retains in-frame clones only, with some absent. The repertoire holds some 70,000 clones, with over 80% as singletons. Sequenced material: blood. The receptors were gathered from a man aged 55 to 70 in good health.

This clone was recorded once. The V gene is TRBV3-1 (or the pseudogene TRBV3-2), the J gene TRBJ2-7; D call uncertain. The CDR3 is made up of 14 amino acids. CDR1 LGHDT and CDR2 YNNKEL come from the germline V gene (reference sequence). Trimming left V 1 base short and J 0 bases short, with 7 bases between. CDR3 coding DNA: TGTGCCAGCAGCCAAGGACCCTTCTCCTACGAGCAGTACTTC. Translated, it gives CASSQGPFSYEQYF.

The chain carries TRBV6-5 and TRBJ2-7, with unresolved D. CDR3 size: 14 residues. Germline V gives CDR1 MNHEY, CDR2 SVGAGI. V shed 6 bases and J shed 0 bases, with 12 bases lying between them. The CDR3 DNA is TGTGCCAGCAGCCTCTCTTTGAGCTCCTACGAGCAGTACTTC. Translation: CASSLSLSSYEQYF.

This clone showed up just once. J is TRBJ1-2 and V is TRBV12-3 or TRBV12-4, with no clear D. V was clipped by 1 base and J by 8 bases, with 5 bases between them. The length of the CDR3 is 11 residues. The DNA for the CDR3 is TGTGCCAGCAGTTTAGGGGTAGGCTACACCTTC. This codes for CASSLGVGYTF.

This sequence joins TRBV27 and TRBJ2-7; a weak D match, TRBD1 (6 bases). The CDR3 runs 11 residues. In germline, CDR1 is MNHEY, CDR2 SMNVEV (reference sequence). CDR3 DNA sequence: TGTGCGAGCCACCAGGGGAGCGAGCAGTACTTC. It codes for CASHQGSEQYF.

This chain links TRBV13 with TRBJ2-1; D is possibly TRBD2 (5 bases). The germline V gene encodes CDR1 PRHDT and CDR2 FYEKMQ (reference sequence). The CDR3 is 12 residues long. Trimming cost V 4 bases and J 12 bases, with 13 bases left between them. CDR3 coding DNA: TGTGCCAGCAGCTCAAGCGGACCCGGGCAGTTCTTC. This encodes CASSSSGPGQFF. The entire variable domain, with the rest obtained from reference TRBV13 and TRBJ2-1, is as follows: AAGVIQSPRHLIKEKRETATLKCYPIPRHDTVYWYQQGPGQDPQFLISFYEKMQSDKGSIPDRFSAQQFSDYHSELNMSSLELGDSALYFCASSSSGPGQFFGPGTRLTVL.

The chain uses TRBV12-3 or TRBV12-4 and TRBJ1-5; TRBD1 matches 8 bases. J lost 7 bases, V lost 5 bases, and 4 bases had no gene match. CDR3 size: 13 residues. CDR3 sequence: CASSADRAQPQHF. The CDR3 bases are TGTGCCAGCAGTGCGGACAGGGCACAGCCCCAGCATTTT.

The chain employs TRBV7-2 and TRBJ2-5, with 11 bases fitting TRBD2. The CDR3 sequence is 16 residues long. Germline loops: CDR1 SGHTA, CDR2 FQGNSA. With V trimmed by 7 bases and J by 0 bases, 7 bases remained unmatched. CDR3 loop: CASNPGGLADQETQYF. The CDR3 region has the DNA TGTGCCAGCAACCCAGGGGGACTAGCGGACCAAGAGACCCAGTACTTC.

This chain links TRBV6-5 with TRBJ1-5; possibly TRBD1 for D (5 bases). CDR1 and CDR2 from the germline V gene are MNHEY and SVGAGI. The V gene lost 6 bases and the J gene lost 10 bases, with 16 bases spanning the gap. The CDR3 length is 13 residues. This CDR3 is CASSFGDRGPQHF. CDR3 coding DNA: TGTGCCAGCAGCTTCGGGGACCGGGGCCCCCAGCATTTT.